Below, 10 T cell receptor beta chains from the same sample are listed, as sequenced in a study of cytomegalovirus exposure and HLA in healthy donors (dated by TCRdb to 2016 to 2017). Library preparation was by the immunoSEQ multiplex PCR assay. For the multiplex PCR, a mixture combining 60 forward primers for TCR Vbeta segments and 13 reverse primers for TCR Jbeta segments was used. Here the immuneACCESS table is served through TCRdb, limited to in-frame sequences with V and J called. Missing clones are a known gap in these copies; in checked studies unresolved V genes cover under half, and the rest lacks a known reason. The sample table records 150,000 to 200,000 clones; around 78% of these occur just once. Together, the top ten hold roughly 0.99% of the sample. Sequenced: PBMCs. All receptors derive from a woman aged 40 to 50 in good health and CMV-seronegative.

This clone was counted a few times. V is TRBV4-2 and J is TRBJ1-2; 7 nucleotides agree with TRBD1. Germline V gene sequence: CDR1 LGHNA, CDR2 YNFKEQ. The CDR3 loop spans 18 amino acids. V lost 0 bases, J lost 0 bases, and 10 bases stayed unmatched. The CDR3 reads CASSQDGAGGRANYGYTF. CDR3 sequence (DNA): TGTGCCAGCAGCCAAGATGGGGCAGGGGGGCGAGCTAACTATGGCTACACCTTC.

The chain has TRBV28 and TRBJ1-4; TRBD1 agrees at 7 bases. This CDR3 contains 17 residues. Germline V CDR1 and CDR2: MDHEN, SYDVKM. J lost 10 bases, V lost 5 bases, and 19 bases had no gene match. DNA for the CDR3: TGTGCCAGCAGTCTAACTGACGGACAGGTCGGTGGGGGAAAACTGTTTTTT. As protein: CASSLTDGQVGGGKLFF.

V is TRBV30 and J is TRBJ2-5; tentative D call: TRBD1 (5 bases). Germline V CDR1 and CDR2: GTSNPN, SVGIG (reference sequence). The ends were cut back, 8 bases at V and 2 bases at J, with 12 bases in the middle. The CDR3 is 12 amino acids. CDR3 sequence: CAGLTEQETQYF. The CDR3 nucleotides are TGTGCCGGCCTGACAGAGCAAGAGACCCAGTACTTC.

Note on this clone: A junction boundary mismatches the germline segment, possibly from a read error. V usage is TRBV7-7 and J usage is TRBJ1-3; D not resolved. This CDR3 region has 15 residues. The germline V gene has CDR1 SSHAT and CDR2 FNYEAQ (reference sequence). DNA for the CDR3: TGTGCTAGCAGCTTATCCGGGGATCCTGGAAACACCATATATTTT. Translation gives CASSLSGDPGNTIYF.

The chain recombines TRBV9 with TRBJ1-3; no definite D call. Trimming shortened V by 0 bases and J by 2 bases, and 9 bases separated the two germline ends. This CDR3 region has 15 residues. From germline, CDR1 is SGDLS and CDR2 YYNGEE. This CDR3 reads CASSVAGEPGNTIYF. The DNA for the CDR3 is TGTGCCAGCAGCGTAGCCGGGGAGCCTGGAAACACCATATATTTT.

The rearrangement links TRBV14 to TRBJ1-2, with TRBD1 as a possible D gene (6 bases). With 1 base removed from V and 7 bases from J, the gap between germline ends came to 16 bases. The germline CDR1 and CDR2 sequences are SGHDN and FVKESK. The CDR3 is made up of 15 amino acids. As DNA, the CDR3 is TGTGCCAGCAGCCAAGTGACAGGCGATTTGGGTGGCTACACCTTC. Its translation: CASSQVTGDLGGYTF.

The chain carries TRBV4-1 and TRBJ2-1; 9 nucleotides match TRBD2. There are 13 residues in the CDR3. CDR1 and CDR2 (germline): MGHRA, YSYEKL. Trimming at V came to 0 bases and at J to 15 bases, leaving 6 bases not matched to a gene. The CDR3 loop is CASSQEEGSGRFF. CDR3 sequence (DNA): TGCGCCAGCAGCCAAGAGGAGGGTAGCGGGAGGTTCTTC.

V and J are TRBV28 and TRBJ1-5, with D unresolved. V lost 3 bases, J lost 3 bases, and 6 bases lay in between. Looked up from germline, CDR1 is MDHEN and CDR2 is SYDVKM. CDR3 length equals 13 residues. Written as DNA, the CDR3 is TGTGCCAGCAGTTTCACATACAATCAGCCCCAGCATTTT. It translates to CASSFTYNQPQHF.

V and J are TRBV30 and TRBJ2-1, with 14 bases that match TRBD2. CDR1 GTSNPN and CDR2 SVGIG come from the germline V gene (reference sequence). The length of the CDR3 is 16 residues. V lost 2 bases and J lost 3; bases outside the gene matches: 3. The CDR3 nucleotides are TGTGCCTGGAGTTTGGGACTAGCGGGAGACTACAATGAGCAGTTCTTC. Its translation: CAWSLGLAGDYNEQFF.

The chain employs TRBV5-1 and TRBJ2-7; 9 bases are a match to TRBD1. Germline CDR1 SGHRS, CDR2 YFSETQ. The CDR3 is 14 amino acids. V gave up 4 bases and J gave up 2 bases; unmatched junction bases: 4. The CDR3, as DNA: TGCGCCAGCAGCCAAGGACAGGGGACCTACGAGCAGTACTTC. It codes for CASSQGQGTYEQYF. The full variable domain, with the rest looked up from reference TRBV5-1 and TRBJ2-7, is KAGVTQTPRYLIKTRGQQVTLSCSPISGHRSVSWYQQTPGQGLQFLFEYFSETQRNKGNFPGRFSGRQFSNSRSEMNVSTLELGDSALYLCASSQGQGTYEQYFGPGTRLTVT.